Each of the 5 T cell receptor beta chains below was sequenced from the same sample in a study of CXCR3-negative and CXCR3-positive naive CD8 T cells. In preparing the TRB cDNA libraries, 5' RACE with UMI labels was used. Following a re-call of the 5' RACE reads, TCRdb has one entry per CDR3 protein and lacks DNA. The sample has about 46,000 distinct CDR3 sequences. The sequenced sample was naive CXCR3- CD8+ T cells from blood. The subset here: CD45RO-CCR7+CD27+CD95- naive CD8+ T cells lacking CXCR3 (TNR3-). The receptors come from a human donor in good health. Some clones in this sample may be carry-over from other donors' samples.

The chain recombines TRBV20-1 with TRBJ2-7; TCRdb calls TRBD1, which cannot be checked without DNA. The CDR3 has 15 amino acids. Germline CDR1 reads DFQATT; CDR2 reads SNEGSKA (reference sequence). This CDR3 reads CSARSRWDSSYEQYF.

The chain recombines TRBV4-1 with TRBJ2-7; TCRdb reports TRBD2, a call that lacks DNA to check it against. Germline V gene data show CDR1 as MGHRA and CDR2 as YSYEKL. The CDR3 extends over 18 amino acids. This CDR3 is CASSQDIVETSGGREQYF.

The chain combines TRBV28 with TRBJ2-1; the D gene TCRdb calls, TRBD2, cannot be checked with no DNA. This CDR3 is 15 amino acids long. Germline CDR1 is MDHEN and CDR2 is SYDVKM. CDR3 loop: CASSSTSGRWNEQFF.

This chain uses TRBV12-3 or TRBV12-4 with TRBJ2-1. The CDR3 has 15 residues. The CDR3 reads CASTDLASSYNEQFF.

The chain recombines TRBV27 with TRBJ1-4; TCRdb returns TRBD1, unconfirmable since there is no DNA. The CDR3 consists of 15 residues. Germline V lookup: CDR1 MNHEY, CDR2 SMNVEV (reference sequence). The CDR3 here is CASSNKGTVNEKLFF.